This TCR beta chain was identified during a study of blood T cell repertoires in COVID-19. Here immunoSEQ multiplex PCR was the method, and the copy in TCRdb shows in-frame clones only, minus some. The table records 200,000 or so clones, around four fifths of them present only once. This TCR came from a human donor with acute or convalescent COVID-19. The donor label of this sample is uncertain. Material for sequencing was peripheral blood.

The CDR3 nucleotides are TGCGCCAGCAGCTTAGGGAGCGAGGCGCGAGAGCAGTACTTC. Its protein is CASSLGSEAREQYF. J is TRBJ2-7 and V is TRBV5-1; D may be TRBD2 (5 bases). The length of the CDR3 is 14 residues. Germline V lookup: CDR1 SGHRS, CDR2 YFSETQ. Trimming removed 2 bases from V and 7 bases from J, with 16 bases in between.